The 3 T cell receptor beta chains below all came from one sample that was sequenced in a study of blood T cells in healthy people across ages. Next came a second PCR, run for about 7 to 12 cycles, which used a sample-barcoded 5' primer along with a J-beta primer mix. From the 5' RACE reads, TCRdb called clonotypes with MiXCR, one entry per CDR3 protein. This table has roughly 800,000 distinct CDR3 sequences, roughly 26% appearing once. This sample was shared with a second study, whose subject was T cells of mothers and their children.

Sequencing was done on a sample of blood. These receptors were obtained from a boy aged 5-17 years in good health.

Comment on this clonotype: The junction shows a germline mismatch at one end, possibly a read error. CDR3 sequence (DNA): TGTGTCAGCAGCCAGGGCCACTATGGCTACACCTTC. It yields the protein CVSSQGHYGYTF. The V and J genes are TRBV3-1 and TRBJ1-2, with D maybe TRBD1 (5 bases). The CDR3 extends over 12 amino acids. The germline gives CDR1 LGHDT, CDR2 YNNKEL (reference sequence).

This clonotype has only a few counts. J is TRBJ2-1 and V is TRBV12-3 or TRBV12-4; 8 nucleotides align to TRBD2. Unmatched junction bases numbered 2, after V lost 6 bases and J lost 4 bases. CDR3 length: 13 amino acids. CDR3 nucleotide sequence: TGTGCCAGCAGCCGGGGGGGTTACAATGAGCAGTTCTTC. This encodes CASSRGGYNEQFF.

This clonotype has only a few counts. The genes are TRBV6-5 and TRBJ1-4; no clear D gene. The germline V and J ends were trimmed by 6 bases and 2 bases, with 10 bases remaining between them. Looked up from germline, CDR1 is MNHEY and CDR2 is SVGAGI. There are 14 residues in the CDR3. CDR3 nucleotides: TGTGCCAGCAGAGGGAGTGTGACTAATGAAAAACTGTTTTTT. It encodes CASRGSVTNEKLFF.